Each of the 2 T cell receptor beta chains below was sequenced from the same sample in a study of shared clonotypes between healthy human individuals. Profiled with immunoSEQ multiplex PCR; TCRdb holds only in-frame clones, not every one. The sample carries about 490,000 clones, over 60% recorded once. The material sequenced was PBMCs. Every receptor here comes from a middle-aged woman in good health. Some clones in this sample may be carry-over from other donors' samples.

V gene TRBV4-2 combines with J gene TRBJ1-4, with D perhaps matching TRBD1 (5 bases). CDR3 length: 16 amino acids. Trimming took 4 bases from V and 5 from J, leaving 17 bases between them. In germline, CDR1 is LGHNA, CDR2 YNFKEQ. CDR3 coding DNA: TGTGCCAGCAGCCTTAACGCCGGGACTGTCAATGAAAAACTGTTTTTT. As protein: CASSLNAGTVNEKLFF.

The J gene is TRBJ1-2, the V gene TRBV10-3, with 9 positions matching TRBD1. Germline CDR1 reads ENHRY; CDR2 reads SYGVKD. Trimming at V came to 0 bases and at J to 8 bases, leaving 7 bases not matched to a gene. CDR3 length: 15 amino acids. CDR3 DNA sequence: TGTGCCATCAGTGAGTCCCGGGACAGGGTGGAAGGCTACACCTTC. Its protein is CAISESRDRVEGYTF.